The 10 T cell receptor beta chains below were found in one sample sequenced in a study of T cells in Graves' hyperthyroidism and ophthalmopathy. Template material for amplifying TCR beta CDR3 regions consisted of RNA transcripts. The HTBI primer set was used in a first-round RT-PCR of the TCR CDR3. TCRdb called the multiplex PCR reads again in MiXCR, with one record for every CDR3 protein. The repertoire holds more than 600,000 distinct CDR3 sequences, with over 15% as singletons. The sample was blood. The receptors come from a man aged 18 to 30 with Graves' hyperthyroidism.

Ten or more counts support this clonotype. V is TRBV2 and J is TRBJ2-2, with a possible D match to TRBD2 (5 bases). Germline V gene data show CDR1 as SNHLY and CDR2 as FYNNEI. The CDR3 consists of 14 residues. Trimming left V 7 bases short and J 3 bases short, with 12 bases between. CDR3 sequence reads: CASKREWDTGELFF. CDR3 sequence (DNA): TGTGCCAGCAAAAGGGAGTGGGACACCGGGGAGCTGTTTTTT.

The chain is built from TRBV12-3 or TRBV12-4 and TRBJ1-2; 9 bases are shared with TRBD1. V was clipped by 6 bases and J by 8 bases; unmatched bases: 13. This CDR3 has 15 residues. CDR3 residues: CASSQPRQGVGGYTF. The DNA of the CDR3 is TGTGCCAGCAGCCAACCTCGACAGGGGGTAGGGGGCTACACCTTC.

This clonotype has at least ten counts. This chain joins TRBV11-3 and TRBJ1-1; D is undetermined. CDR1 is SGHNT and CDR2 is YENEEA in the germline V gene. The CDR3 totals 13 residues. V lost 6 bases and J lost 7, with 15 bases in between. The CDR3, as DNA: TGTGCCAGCAGTCCACCCGGAGGGTTTGAAGCTTTCTTT. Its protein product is CASSPPGGFEAFF.

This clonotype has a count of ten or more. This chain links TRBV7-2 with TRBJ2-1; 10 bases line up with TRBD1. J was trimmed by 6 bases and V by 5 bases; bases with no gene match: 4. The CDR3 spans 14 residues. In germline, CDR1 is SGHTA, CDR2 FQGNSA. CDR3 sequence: CASSPWTGGNEQFF. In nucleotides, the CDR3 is TGTGCCAGCAGCCCATGGACAGGGGGCAATGAGCAGTTCTTC.

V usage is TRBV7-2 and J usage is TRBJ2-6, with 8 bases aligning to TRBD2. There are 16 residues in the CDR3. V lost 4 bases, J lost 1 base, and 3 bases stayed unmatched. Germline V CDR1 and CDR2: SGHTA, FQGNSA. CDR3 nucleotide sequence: TGTGCCAGCAGCTCCCGGGGGGGATCTGGGGCCAACGTCCTGACTTTC. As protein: CASSSRGGSGANVLTF.

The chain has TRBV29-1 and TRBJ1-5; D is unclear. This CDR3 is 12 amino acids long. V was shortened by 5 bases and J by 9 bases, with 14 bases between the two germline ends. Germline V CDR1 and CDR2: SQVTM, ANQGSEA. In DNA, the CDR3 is TGCAGCGTTCGGTCAGGCTCGGGGCCCCAGCATTTT. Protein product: CSVRSGSGPQHF.

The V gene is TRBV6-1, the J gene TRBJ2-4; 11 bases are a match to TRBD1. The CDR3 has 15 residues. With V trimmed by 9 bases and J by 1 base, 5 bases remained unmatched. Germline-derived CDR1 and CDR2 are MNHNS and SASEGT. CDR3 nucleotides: TGTGCCAGTTCGGGACAGGGGGGTGCCAAAAACATTCAGTACTTC. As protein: CASSGQGGAKNIQYF.

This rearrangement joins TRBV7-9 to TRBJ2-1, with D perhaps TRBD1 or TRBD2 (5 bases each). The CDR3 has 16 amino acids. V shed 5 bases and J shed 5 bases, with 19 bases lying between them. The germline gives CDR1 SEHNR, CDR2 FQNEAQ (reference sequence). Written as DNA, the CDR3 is TGTGCCAGCAGCAGCCACGGACGAGAGGGGAACAATGAGCAGTTCTTC. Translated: CASSSHGREGNNEQFF.

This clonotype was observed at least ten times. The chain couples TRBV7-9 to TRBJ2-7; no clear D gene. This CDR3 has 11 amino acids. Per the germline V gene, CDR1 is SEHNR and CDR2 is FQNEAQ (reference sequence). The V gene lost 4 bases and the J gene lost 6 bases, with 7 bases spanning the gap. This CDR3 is CASSSGIEQYF. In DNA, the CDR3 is TGTGCCAGCAGCTCTGGGATCGAGCAGTACTTC. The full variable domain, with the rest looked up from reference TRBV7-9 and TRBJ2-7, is DTGVSQNPRHKITKRGQNVTFRCDPISEHNRLYWYRQTLGQGPEFLTYFQNEAQLEKSRLLSDRFSAERPKGSFSTLEIQRTEQGDSAMYLCASSSGIEQYFGPGTRLTVT.

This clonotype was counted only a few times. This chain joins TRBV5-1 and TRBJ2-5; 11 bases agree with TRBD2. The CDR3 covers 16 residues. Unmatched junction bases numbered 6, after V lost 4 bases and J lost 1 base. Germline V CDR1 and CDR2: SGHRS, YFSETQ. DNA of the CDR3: TGCGCCAGCAGCCGCTTAGCGGGGGGGTCCCAAGAGACCCAGTACTTC. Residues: CASSRLAGGSQETQYF.